Listed below are T cell receptor beta chains from one sample, sequenced in a study of cytotoxic CD8 clonotypes in ibrutinib-treated CLL. The repertoire was sequenced with immunoSEQ multiplex PCR; TCRdb's copy has only in-frame clones and lacks some. The sample has about 140,000 clones; about 84% are singletons. This sample comprised PBMCs, obtained after 36 months of ibrutinib treatment. These receptors all come from a human donor with chronic lymphocytic leukemia. Each CDR3 is given with its conserved first and last residue. A D gene is named only where the DNA matches it firmly. Rows may omit the clone size; those that give it use once, few, many or a size class.

d_gene: NA; abundance: many; v_gene: TRBV29-1; j_gene: TRBJ1-1; CDR3aa: CSVVGRGTEAFF; CDR3nt: TGCAGCGTTGTGGGCAGGGGCACTGAAGCTTTCTTT
d_gene: TRBD2; abundance: NA; v_gene: TRBV5-4; j_gene: TRBJ2-1; CDR3aa: CASSRSTGGPAYNEQFF; CDR3nt: TGTGCCAGCAGCCGGTCAACGGGAGGGCCCGCCTACAATGAGCAGTTCTTC
d_gene: NA; abundance: NA; v_gene: TRBV19; j_gene: TRBJ2-4; CDR3aa: CASSRPDKNIQYF; CDR3nt: TGTGCCAGTAGTCGGCCCGATAAAAACATTCAGTACTTC
d_gene: NA; abundance: NA; v_gene: TRBV30; j_gene: TRBJ2-7; CDR3aa: CAWEGAVSYEQYF; CDR3nt: TGTGCCTGGGAGGGAGCGGTCTCCTACGAGCAGTACTTC
d_gene: NA; abundance: NA; v_gene: TRBV5-6; j_gene: TRBJ1-4; CDR3aa: CASSLGGGSGEKLFF; CDR3nt: TGTGCCAGCAGCCTGGGTGGGGGCTCGGGTGAAAAACTGTTTTTT
d_gene: NA; abundance: NA; v_gene: TRBV5-1; j_gene: TRBJ1-1; CDR3aa: CASTTHVGGTEAFF; CDR3nt: TGCGCCAGCACCACTCACGTCGGGGGCACTGAAGCTTTCTTT
d_gene: NA; abundance: NA; v_gene: TRBV6-9; j_gene: TRBJ1-1; CDR3aa: CASSSPSQTTTTEAFF; CDR3nt: TGTGCCAGCAGTTCCCCCTCGCAAACCACCACCACTGAAGCTTTCTTT
d_gene: NA; abundance: NA; v_gene: TRBV30; j_gene: TRBJ1-5; CDR3aa: CAWSLGDQPQHF; CDR3nt: TGTGCCTGGAGTCTGGGGGATCAGCCCCAGCATTTT
d_gene: NA; abundance: NA; v_gene: TRBV2; j_gene: TRBJ1-5; CDR3aa: CASSEALLPPQHF; CDR3nt: TGTGCCAGCAGTGAAGCGCTTTTGCCACCCCAGCATTTT
d_gene: NA; abundance: NA; v_gene: TRBV10-3; j_gene: TRBJ2-5; CDR3aa: CAISREGTETQYF; CDR3nt: TGTGCCATCTCGAGAGAGGGGACAGAGACCCAGTACTTC
d_gene: NA; abundance: NA; v_gene: TRBV28; j_gene: TRBJ1-2; CDR3aa: CASSSPEGGYGYTF; CDR3nt: TGTGCCAGCAGTTCCCCGGAGGGTGGATATGGCTACACCTTC
d_gene: NA; abundance: NA; v_gene: TRBV5-6; j_gene: TRBJ2-7; CDR3aa: CASSHPWDISLKFYEQYF; CDR3nt: TGTGCCAGCAGCCACCCGTGGGACATTTCCTTAAAGTTCTACGAGCAGTACTTC
d_gene: TRBD1; abundance: NA; v_gene: TRBV5-6; j_gene: TRBJ2-7; CDR3aa: CASSWGQYEQYF; CDR3nt: TGTGCCAGCAGCTGGGGACAGTACGAGCAGTACTTC
d_gene: NA; abundance: few; v_gene: TRBV6-5; j_gene: TRBJ1-2; CDR3aa: CASIKQGDYGYTF; CDR3nt: TGTGCCAGCATCAAACAAGGGGACTATGGCTACACCTTC
d_gene: NA; abundance: NA; v_gene: TRBV19; j_gene: TRBJ1-2; CDR3aa: CASRQEKNYGYTF; CDR3nt: TGTGCCAGCAGACAGGAGAAAAACTATGGCTACACCTTC
d_gene: NA; abundance: NA; v_gene: TRBV6-5; j_gene: TRBJ1-3; CDR3aa: CASSYSPGILQNTIYF; CDR3nt: TGTGCCAGCAGTTACTCTCCGGGAATTCTGCAAAACACCATATATTTT
d_gene: NA; abundance: NA; v_gene: TRBV7-9; j_gene: TRBJ2-2; CDR3aa: CAILGGRDTGELFF; CDR3nt: TGTGCCATTCTGGGGGGCCGTGACACCGGGGAGCTGTTTTTT
d_gene: TRBD1; abundance: NA; v_gene: TRBV7-2; j_gene: TRBJ1-2; CDR3aa: CASSLDRGVSNYGYTF; CDR3nt: TGTGCCAGCAGCTTAGACAGGGGAGTTAGTAACTATGGCTACACCTTC
d_gene: TRBD1; abundance: once; v_gene: TRBV6-5; j_gene: TRBJ2-7; CDR3aa: CASKVPGQGPYF; CDR3nt: TGTGCCAGCAAAGTCCCGGGACAGGGACCGTACTTC
d_gene: TRBD1; abundance: NA; v_gene: TRBV11-2; j_gene: TRBJ1-1; CDR3aa: CASSPGTGGYTEAFF; CDR3nt: TGTGCCAGCAGCCCGGGGACAGGGGGTTACACTGAAGCTTTCTTT
d_gene: TRBD1; abundance: NA; v_gene: TRBV6-5; j_gene: TRBJ1-5; CDR3aa: CASSQTGDQPQHF; CDR3nt: TGTGCCAGCAGTCAGACAGGGGATCAGCCCCAGCATTTT
d_gene: TRBD1; abundance: NA; v_gene: TRBV5-1; j_gene: TRBJ1-1; CDR3aa: CASSFALSGGTEAFF; CDR3nt: TGCGCCAGCAGCTTCGCCTTGTCAGGGGGCACTGAAGCTTTCTTT
d_gene: NA; abundance: NA; v_gene: TRBV29-1; j_gene: TRBJ1-2; CDR3aa: CSAWGDGYTF; CDR3nt: TGCAGCGCTTGGGGGGATGGCTACACCTTC
d_gene: NA; abundance: NA; v_gene: TRBV5-1; j_gene: TRBJ2-3; CDR3aa: CASSWMGSGTDTQYF; CDR3nt: TGCGCCAGCAGCTGGATGGGGAGCGGCACAGATACGCAGTATTTT
d_gene: TRBD2; abundance: NA; v_gene: TRBV18; j_gene: TRBJ2-7; CDR3aa: CASSSTSGAAEQYF; CDR3nt: TGTGCCAGCTCGTCCACTAGCGGGGCGGCGGAGCAGTACTTC
d_gene: NA; abundance: NA; v_gene: TRBV6-5; j_gene: TRBJ2-2; CDR3aa: CATHRGSIVTGELFF; CDR3nt: TGTGCCACCCATCGGGGGTCCATTGTCACCGGGGAGCTGTTTTTT
d_gene: NA; abundance: NA; v_gene: TRBV30; j_gene: TRBJ2-7; CDR3aa: CAWRGVGATYEQYF; CDR3nt: TGTGCCTGGAGGGGGGTGGGAGCTACCTACGAGCAGTACTTC
d_gene: NA; abundance: NA; v_gene: TRBV7-9; j_gene: TRBJ2-1; CDR3aa: CASSRTGTKVNEQFF; CDR3nt: TGTGCCAGCAGCCGAACAGGGACGAAGGTTAATGAGCAGTTCTTC
d_gene: NA; abundance: NA; v_gene: TRBV5-1; j_gene: TRBJ2-5; CDR3aa: CASRRAQKETQYF; CDR3nt: TGCGCCAGCAGGAGGGCGCAGAAAGAGACCCAGTACTTC
d_gene: NA; abundance: once; v_gene: TRBV7-9; j_gene: TRBJ1-6; CDR3aa: CASSLVAGKNSPLHF; CDR3nt: TGTGCCAGCAGCTTAGTGGCGGGTAAAAATTCACCCCTCCACTTT
d_gene: TRBD1; abundance: NA; v_gene: TRBV19; j_gene: TRBJ2-7; CDR3aa: CASSRTGGSYEQYF; CDR3nt: TGTGCCAGTAGTAGGACAGGGGGGTCCTACGAGCAGTACTTC
d_gene: NA; abundance: NA; v_gene: TRBV14; j_gene: TRBJ2-7; CDR3aa: CASSLPGQWNEQYF; CDR3nt: TGTGCCAGCAGCCTTCCGGGACAATGGAACGAGCAGTACTTC
d_gene: TRBD1; abundance: NA; v_gene: TRBV15; j_gene: TRBJ1-5; CDR3aa: CATSQGQGNQPQHF; CDR3nt: TGTGCCACCAGCCAGGGACAGGGTAATCAGCCCCAGCATTTT
d_gene: NA; abundance: NA; v_gene: TRBV9; j_gene: TRBJ2-7; CDR3aa: CASSVGDSSYEQYF; CDR3nt: TGTGCCAGCAGCGTAGGCGATAGCTCCTACGAGCAGTACTTC
d_gene: NA; abundance: NA; v_gene: TRBV5-3; j_gene: TRBJ1-2; CDR3aa: CASSLVQSGYTF; CDR3nt: TGTGCCAGCAGCTTGGTGCAGTCCGGCTACACCTTC
d_gene: NA; abundance: few; v_gene: TRBV5-6; j_gene: TRBJ1-5; CDR3aa: CASSFANTDQPQHF; CDR3nt: TGTGCCAGCAGCTTCGCCAACACAGATCAGCCCCAGCATTTT
d_gene: NA; abundance: once; v_gene: TRBV11-3; j_gene: TRBJ2-5; CDR3aa: CASSLGGIGAADGETQYF; CDR3nt: TGTGCCAGCAGCTTAGGGGGTATCGGGGCCGCTGATGGAGAGACCCAGTACTTC
d_gene: NA; abundance: few; v_gene: TRBV6-4; j_gene: TRBJ2-2; CDR3aa: CASSDRSTGELFF; CDR3nt: TGTGCCAGCAGTGACCGGAGCACCGGGGAGCTGTTTTTT
d_gene: NA; abundance: NA; v_gene: TRBV6-6; j_gene: TRBJ1-2; CDR3aa: CASSYGSRYGYTF; CDR3nt: TGTGCCAGCAGTTACGGAAGTCGTTATGGCTACACCTTC
d_gene: TRBD2; abundance: NA; v_gene: TRBV18; j_gene: TRBJ2-2; CDR3aa: CASSALADNTGELFF; CDR3nt: TGTGCCAGCTCAGCACTAGCGGATAACACCGGGGAGCTGTTTTTT
d_gene: NA; abundance: NA; v_gene: TRBV11-3; j_gene: TRBJ2-2; CDR3aa: CASSLEGLPTGELFF; CDR3nt: TGTGCCAGCAGCTTAGAAGGACTCCCCACCGGGGAGCTGTTTTTT
d_gene: NA; abundance: NA; v_gene: TRBV10-1; j_gene: TRBJ1-3; CDR3aa: CASSEGSTGNTIYF; CDR3nt: TGCGCCAGCAGTGAAGGCAGCACTGGAAACACCATATATTTT
d_gene: NA; abundance: NA; v_gene: TRBV14; j_gene: TRBJ2-2; CDR3aa: CASRTANTGELFF; CDR3nt: TGTGCCAGCCGGACAGCGAACACCGGGGAGCTGTTTTTT
d_gene: TRBD2; abundance: NA; v_gene: TRBV6-1; j_gene: TRBJ2-1; CDR3aa: CASTLAGGSYNEQFF; CDR3nt: TGTGCCAGCACCCTAGCGGGAGGGTCGTACAATGAGCAGTTCTTC
d_gene: NA; abundance: NA; v_gene: TRBV10-3; j_gene: TRBJ1-1; CDR3aa: CAISENSQLAFF; CDR3nt: TGTGCCATCAGTGAGAACTCGCAGTTGGCTTTCTTT
d_gene: NA; abundance: NA; v_gene: TRBV10-2; j_gene: TRBJ2-7; CDR3aa: CASSEWENGEQYF; CDR3nt: TGCGCCAGCAGTGAATGGGAAAACGGCGAGCAGTACTTC
d_gene: TRBD1; abundance: once; v_gene: TRBV6-5; j_gene: TRBJ2-7; CDR3aa: CASSSTGWYEQYF; CDR3nt: TGTGCCAGCAGTTCGACAGGGTGGTACGAGCAGTACTTC
d_gene: NA; abundance: NA; v_gene: TRBV6-5; j_gene: TRBJ2-1; CDR3aa: CASSYSRHNEQFF; CDR3nt: TGTGCCAGCAGTTACTCTAGGCACAATGAGCAGTTCTTC
d_gene: NA; abundance: NA; v_gene: TRBV29-1; j_gene: TRBJ1-2; CDR3aa: CSVSPGQRFDGYTF; CDR3nt: TGCAGCGTGTCGCCAGGGCAGCGCTTTGATGGCTACACCTTC
d_gene: NA; abundance: few; v_gene: TRBV27; j_gene: TRBJ2-1; CDR3aa: CASSFSEINEQFF; CDR3nt: TGTGCCAGCAGTTTCTCAGAGATCAATGAGCAGTTCTTC
d_gene: NA; abundance: NA; v_gene: TRBV4-1; j_gene: TRBJ2-5; CDR3aa: CASSQVYGTLLETQYF; CDR3nt: TGCGCCAGCAGCCAAGTTTACGGGACGCTCCTAGAGACCCAGTACTTC
d_gene: TRBD1; abundance: NA; v_gene: TRBV11-2; j_gene: TRBJ1-2; CDR3aa: CASSRPGGDYGYTF; CDR3nt: TGTGCCAGCAGCCGACCAGGGGGCGACTATGGCTACACCTTC
d_gene: NA; abundance: few; v_gene: TRBV11-2; j_gene: TRBJ1-6; CDR3aa: CASSSSGSVGSPLHF; CDR3nt: TGTGCCAGCAGCTCATCAGGGTCTGTTGGGTCACCCCTCCACTTT
d_gene: NA; abundance: NA; v_gene: TRBV5-4; j_gene: TRBJ1-4; CDR3aa: CASSPAATNEKLFF; CDR3nt: TGTGCCAGCAGCCCCGCGGCAACTAATGAAAAACTGTTTTTT
d_gene: NA; abundance: few; v_gene: TRBV5-1; j_gene: TRBJ1-5; CDR3aa: CASSLDGARDQPQHF; CDR3nt: TGCGCCAGCAGCTTGGATGGGGCTCGGGATCAGCCCCAGCATTTT
d_gene: NA; abundance: NA; v_gene: TRBV27; j_gene: TRBJ2-7; CDR3aa: CASSLGQPYEQYF; CDR3nt: TGTGCCAGCAGTTTAGGACAGCCCTACGAGCAGTACTTC
d_gene: NA; abundance: NA; v_gene: TRBV6-1; j_gene: TRBJ2-2; CDR3aa: CASPALGPGELFF; CDR3nt: TGTGCCAGCCCCGCCCTAGGCCCCGGGGAGCTGTTTTTT
d_gene: TRBD1; abundance: NA; v_gene: TRBV5-1; j_gene: TRBJ2-7; CDR3aa: CASSLFGWERDRVSYEQYF; CDR3nt: TGCGCCAGCAGCTTATTCGGTTGGGAGCGGGACAGGGTCTCCTACGAGCAGTACTTC
d_gene: TRBD2; abundance: NA; v_gene: TRBV25-1; j_gene: TRBJ2-3; CDR3aa: CASSEAGGRDTQYF; CDR3nt: TGTGCCAGCAGTGAAGCGGGGGGGCGTGATACGCAGTATTTT
d_gene: TRBD1; abundance: NA; v_gene: TRBV27; j_gene: TRBJ1-4; CDR3aa: CASSPWTGAREKLFF; CDR3nt: TGTGCCAGCAGTCCGTGGACAGGGGCGCGGGAAAAACTGTTTTTT